A single sample is the source of the 24 T cell receptor beta chains below, sequenced in a study of T cell changes during pregnancy in multiple sclerosis. Using immunoSEQ multiplex PCR, the repertoire was profiled, and TCRdb retains in-frame clones only, with some absent. Of under 55,000 clones listed, approximately 90% are singletons. The material was peripheral blood, obtained in the first trimester of pregnancy. These receptors all come from a female donor with multiple sclerosis, enrolled in a pregnancy study.

The V gene is TRBV19, the J gene TRBJ1-5; tentative D call: TRBD1 (6 bases). This CDR3 is built from 14 residues. Per the germline V gene, CDR1 is LNHDA and CDR2 is SQIVND (reference sequence). CDR3 region: CGGGSVYSNQPQHF. As DNA, the CDR3 is TGTGGGGGGGGCAGCGTTTATAGCAATCAGCCCCAGCATTTT.

This chain links TRBV6-6 with TRBJ1-6; D uncertain. This CDR3 region has 15 residues. V shed 2 bases and J shed 4 bases, with 9 bases lying between them. Germline loops: CDR1 MNHNY, CDR2 SVGAGI (reference sequence). The CDR3 nucleotides read TGTGCCAGCAGTTACGATTCCCAGTATAATTCACCCCTCCACTTT. Its translation is CASSYDSQYNSPLHF.

This clone was seen only a few times. This chain uses TRBV6-5 with TRBJ1-1; 7 bases map to TRBD1. The CDR3 has 15 amino acids. Germline CDR1 is MNHEY and CDR2 is SVGAGI. Unmatched junction bases numbered 12, after V lost 7 bases and J lost 4 bases. The chain's CDR3 is CASNHYTGVGTEAFF. Written as DNA, the CDR3 is TGTGCCAGCAATCACTACACAGGGGTAGGCACTGAAGCTTTCTTT.

This chain connects TRBV7-9 to TRBJ2-2; tentatively, D is TRBD1 (6 bases). Trimming stripped 5 bases from V and 4 bases from J, with 14 bases between. Germline CDR1 reads SEHNR; CDR2 reads FQNEAQ (reference sequence). The CDR3 is 15 amino acids. DNA of the CDR3: TGTGCCAGCAGCCTCGTGGGGGCGGGCACCGGGGAGCTGTTTTTT. This encodes CASSLVGAGTGELFF.

The genes are TRBV6-6 and TRBJ1-2; D uncertain. The V end lost 5 bases, the J end lost 3 bases, and 16 bases lay between the germline ends. CDR3 length equals 15 residues. Germline CDR1 reads MNHNY; CDR2 reads SVGAGI (reference sequence). The CDR3 DNA reads as TGTGCCAGCAGTGGTCCGACCCAGCTAGACTATGGCTACACCTTC. Protein: CASSGPTQLDYGYTF.

The chain couples TRBV6-5 to TRBJ1-1, with D possibly being TRBD1 (5 bases). V was shortened by 8 bases and J by 0 bases, with 13 bases between the two germline ends. The germline gives CDR1 MNHEY, CDR2 SVGAGI. The CDR3 spans 14 residues. The CDR3 nucleotides are TGTGCCAGCGAAGGGGTTTCGATGAACACTGAAGCTTTCTTT. Its translation is CASEGVSMNTEAFF.

The J gene is TRBJ2-7, the V gene TRBV6-1; TRBD1 aligns across 10 bases. Germline CDR1 and CDR2: MNHNS and SASEGT. The CDR3 is 13 amino acids. V shed 6 bases, J shed 6 bases, and the junction held 5 bases outside the gene matches. The CDR3 coding sequence is TGTGCCAGCAGAGGGACAGGGGACGCCGAGCAGTACTTC. Protein: CASRGTGDAEQYF.

This chain uses TRBV5-1 with TRBJ2-7, with 12 positions matching TRBD2. The germline V gene has CDR1 SGHRS and CDR2 YFSETQ. V trimming: 2 bases; J trimming: 5 bases; junction bases outside the gene matches: 11. The length of the CDR3 is 17 residues. The CDR3 region has the DNA TGCGCCAGCAGCTTCCCCTCTAGCGGGGGGGCCCTCGACGAGCAGTACTTC. It translates to CASSFPSSGGALDEQYF.

The V call is TRBV18, the J call TRBJ1-4; TRBD1 matches at 10 bases. Germline CDR1 is KGHSH and CDR2 is LQKENI. This CDR3 contains 17 residues. V lost 0 bases and J lost 7; bases outside the gene matches: 8. The CDR3 loop reads CASSPPLPTGGGEKLFF. The CDR3 DNA reads TGTGCCAGCTCACCACCGTTACCGACAGGGGGCGGTGAAAAACTGTTTTTT.

This rearrangement joins TRBV13 to TRBJ2-3, with TRBD1 matching over 7 bases. Germline values: CDR1 PRHDT, CDR2 FYEKMQ (reference sequence). The CDR3 contains 13 residues. The J segment lost 5 bases and the V segment lost 5 bases, leaving 4 bases of the junction unmatched. The CDR3 region is CASSPTGVDTQYF. The CDR3 DNA is TGTGCCAGCAGCCCAACAGGGGTAGATACGCAGTATTTT.

The chain recombines TRBV29-1 with TRBJ2-7; weak D call: TRBD2 (5 bases). V was trimmed by 3 bases and J by 3 bases, leaving 12 bases between them. Germline values: CDR1 SQVTM, CDR2 ANQGSEA. This CDR3 contains 13 residues. For the CDR3, the DNA is TGCAGCGTTGATACCCACGGAGGCTACGAGCAGTACTTC. It is translated as CSVDTHGGYEQYF.

This clone was detected only once. The V call is TRBV5-1, the J call TRBJ1-6, with D possibly being TRBD1 (5 bases). Trimming cost V 1 base and J 2 bases, with 10 bases left between them. CDR1 and CDR2 from the germline V gene are SGHRS and YFSETQ. The CDR3 totals 16 residues. The CDR3 nucleotides read TGCGCCAGCAGCTTGAGGGGCCCCCCCTATAATTCACCCCTCCACTTT. Protein sequence: CASSLRGPPYNSPLHF.

The V call is TRBV25-1, the J call TRBJ1-1, with 11 bases matching TRBD1. Germline-derived CDR1 and CDR2 are MGHDK and SYGVNS. V dropped 2 bases and J dropped 6; count of bases not matched to a gene: 8. CDR3 length equals 16 residues. The CDR3 region is CASSETRPGQGAEAFF. CDR3 nucleotide sequence: TGTGCCAGCAGTGAAACCCGTCCGGGACAGGGGGCTGAAGCTTTCTTT.

This clone was seen more than once but under ten times. V usage is TRBV11-2 and J usage is TRBJ1-2, with D hard to call. The CDR3 extends over 14 amino acids. V was shortened by 1 base and J by 8 bases, with 14 bases between the two germline ends. The germline CDR1 and CDR2 sequences are SGHAT and FQNNGV. The CDR3 protein is CASSLVRLYAGYTF. The CDR3 DNA reads as TGTGCCAGCAGCTTAGTCAGGCTTTATGCGGGCTACACCTTC.

The chain joins TRBV20-1 to TRBJ2-1; no clear D gene. The CDR3 spans 8 residues. Germline V gene lookup returns CDR1 DFQATT and CDR2 SNEGSKA (reference sequence). The chain's CDR3 is CMRNEQFF. Here the CDR3 DNA reads TGCATGCGTAATGAGCAGTTCTTC.

CDR3 residues: CASSLAGQSYNEQFF. In DNA, the CDR3 is TGCGCCAGCAGCTTGGCGGGACAGAGTTACAATGAGCAGTTCTTC. The chain combines TRBV5-1 with TRBJ2-1; TRBD1 agrees at 7 bases. The CDR3 totals 15 residues. CDR1 and CDR2 from the germline V gene are SGHRS and YFSETQ. The J segment lost 4 bases and the V segment lost 0 bases, leaving 4 bases of the junction unmatched.

The V call is TRBV2, the J call TRBJ1-4, with D maybe TRBD1 (6 bases). Germline lookup yields CDR1 SNHLY and CDR2 FYNNEI. V was pared by 2 bases and J by 4 bases, with 11 bases between. The CDR3 covers 15 residues. The CDR3 DNA sequence: TGTGCCAGCAGTGAACAGGGGCGAGGTAATGAAAAACTGTTTTTT. Protein product: CASSEQGRGNEKLFF.

This clone was found once. This chain connects TRBV9 to TRBJ1-4; D remains ambiguous. CDR1 is SGDLS and CDR2 is YYNGEE in the germline V gene. The CDR3 is 16 residues long. V was trimmed by 4 bases and J by 1 base, leaving 14 bases between them. The CDR3 spells CASSPTVGRTNEKLFF. The CDR3 DNA reads as TGTGCCAGCAGCCCTACCGTAGGGAGAACTAATGAAAAACTGTTTTTT.

The chain combines TRBV5-4 with TRBJ1-2; D possibly corresponds to TRBD1 (6 bases). This CDR3 has 14 amino acids. V gave up 5 bases and J gave up 4 bases, with 15 bases separating them. Germline values: CDR1 SGHNT, CDR2 YYREEE (reference sequence). The CDR3 DNA follows: TGTGCCAGCAGGCCCTACAGGGATTTCTATGGCTACACCTTC. Its translation is CASRPYRDFYGYTF.

The rearrangement uses TRBV28 and TRBJ2-6, with 7 bases that match TRBD1. Per germline, CDR1 MDHEN and CDR2 SYDVKM. V shed 3 bases, J shed 0 bases, and the junction held 11 bases outside the gene matches. The CDR3 extends over 19 amino acids. CDR3 sequence reads: CASSFGTAPLYSGANVLTF. DNA of the CDR3: TGTGCCAGCAGTTTTGGGACAGCCCCCCTTTACTCTGGGGCCAACGTCCTGACTTTC.

This clone was found a few times. This sequence joins TRBV6-6 and TRBJ2-7; 9 bases align to TRBD1. The V gene end was trimmed by 6 bases and the J gene end by 4 bases; junction bases not matched to a gene: 10. CDR3 length equals 15 residues. Per the germline V gene, CDR1 is MNHNY and CDR2 is SVGAGI (reference sequence). CDR3 in amino acids: CASSQNRGRTYEQYF. The CDR3 coding sequence is TGTGCCAGCAGCCAAAACAGGGGGCGCACGTACGAGCAGTACTTC.

The chain couples TRBV30 to TRBJ1-2, with TRBD1 identical over 7 bases. CDR3 length equals 16 residues. V dropped 4 bases and J dropped 8; count of bases not matched to a gene: 19. Germline V gene lookup returns CDR1 GTSNPN and CDR2 SVGIG (reference sequence). CDR3 residues: CAWTVGQVGLVRGYTF. DNA for the CDR3: TGTGCCTGGACCGTAGGACAGGTGGGCCTAGTGAGAGGCTACACCTTC.

This clone was detected once. The V gene is TRBV29-1, the J gene TRBJ1-2; TRBD1 might be the D (6 bases). Trimming left V 2 bases short and J 8 bases short, with 15 bases between. The CDR3 loop spans 13 amino acids. Germline V gene sequence: CDR1 SQVTM, CDR2 ANQGSEA. In DNA, the CDR3 is TGCAGCGTTGAAATCGGGACATCGGGGGGCTACACCTTC. Its protein is CSVEIGTSGGYTF.

The chain recombines TRBV5-5 with TRBJ1-6; D call uncertain. Trimming left V 0 bases short and J 0 bases short, with 10 bases between. The CDR3 runs 17 residues. Germline values: CDR1 SGHKS, CDR2 YYEKEE (reference sequence). CDR3 sequence reads: CASSLDTWSSYNSPLHF. The DNA for the CDR3 is TGTGCCAGCAGCTTGGACACCTGGAGCTCCTATAATTCACCCCTCCACTTT.